What follows are 14 T cell receptor beta chains derived from one specimen sequenced in a study of shared clonotypes between healthy human individuals. CD45RO-negative CD8 cells positively selected for CCR7 made up the naive population, which excluded terminally differentiated effector memory CD45RA+ cells. The table came from immunoSEQ multiplex PCR; TCRdb's copy has only in-frame clones and leaves some out. The sample lists over 2,000,000 clones; 85% to 95% were seen once. The sample comprised naive CD8+ T cells from PBMCs. The source is a man aged 18 to 30 in good health. Some clones in this sample may be carry-over from other donors' samples.

The CDR3 here is CASSLDRLAGSMGQFF. The CDR3 DNA reads as TGTGCCAGCAGCTTAGATCGACTAGCGGGGTCCATGGGGCAGTTCTTC. This chain links TRBV11-2 with TRBJ2-1; TRBD2 matches 11 bases. This CDR3 contains 16 residues. The germline V gene encodes CDR1 SGHAT and CDR2 FQNNGV. Trimming took 0 bases from V and 12 from J; bases not matched to a gene: 10.

The J gene is TRBJ1-2, the V gene TRBV15, with D possibly being TRBD1 (5 bases). CDR1 LNHNV and CDR2 YYDKDF come from the germline V gene (reference sequence). This CDR3 is 13 amino acids long. Trimming took off 2 bases at V and 1 base at J, with 5 bases between the two ends. The CDR3 nucleotides read TGTGCCACCAGCAGACAGGGTAACTATGGCTACACCTTC. Translated, it gives CATSRQGNYGYTF.

This rearrangement joins TRBV27 to TRBJ2-7, with a possible D match to TRBD2 (5 bases). V was cut by 6 bases and J by 1 base, with 16 bases left in between. The CDR3 sequence is 15 residues long. The V gene's germline CDR1 is MNHEY and CDR2 SMNVEV (reference sequence). This CDR3 reads CASRSPRGKSYEQYF. The CDR3, as DNA: TGTGCCAGCAGAAGCCCCCGGGGTAAATCCTACGAGCAGTACTTC.

This chain uses TRBV19 with TRBJ2-1, with D possibly TRBD2 on 5 matching bases. From germline, CDR1 is LNHDA and CDR2 SQIVND (reference sequence). V was cut by 5 bases and J by 0 bases, with 17 bases left in between. The CDR3 length is 17 residues. The CDR3 reads CASSSKLGLSSYNEQFF. As DNA, the CDR3 is TGTGCCAGTAGTTCTAAACTAGGCCTCTCCTCCTACAATGAGCAGTTCTTC.

V and J are TRBV5-5 and TRBJ1-1; D perhaps matches TRBD1 (5 bases). The germline V and J ends were trimmed by 4 bases and 0 bases, with 10 bases remaining between them. The V gene's germline CDR1 is SGHKS and CDR2 YYEKEE (reference sequence). This CDR3 spans 14 amino acids. CDR3 residues: CASSPGRLNTEAFF. The CDR3 DNA reads as TGTGCCAGCAGCCCAGGGAGACTGAACACTGAAGCTTTCTTT.

This clone was observed a single time. The chain links TRBV19 to TRBJ2-3; the D is unclear. Germline loops: CDR1 LNHDA, CDR2 SQIVND (reference sequence). The CDR3 runs to 13 residues. Deletions cut 3 bases from V and 6 bases from J, with 10 bases between. The CDR3 nucleotides are TGTGCCAGTAGTATTCGAGCAGGTGATACGCAGTATTTT. Its protein product is CASSIRAGDTQYF.

This chain connects TRBV11-3 to TRBJ2-2; 8 bases match TRBD1. The CDR3 has 15 amino acids. CDR1 is SGHNT, CDR2 YENEEA, per germline. J gave up 4 bases and V 5 bases, and 6 bases lay outside the gene matches. CDR3 loop: CASSARGLGTGELFF. CDR3 in DNA: TGTGCCAGCAGCGCCAGGGGGCTGGGCACCGGGGAGCTGTTTTTT.

The chain couples TRBV7-6 to TRBJ2-2; TRBD2 matches 9 bases. V was pared by 2 bases and J by 0 bases, with 4 bases of the junction left unmatched. Germline V gives CDR1 SGHVS, CDR2 FNYEAQ. This CDR3 is built from 17 residues. The CDR3 nucleotides are TGTGCCAGCAGCTTACTAGCGGGGAACTCGAACACCGGGGAGCTGTTTTTT. Translating gives CASSLLAGNSNTGELFF.

This chain links TRBV27 with TRBJ2-7; a possible D gene is TRBD1 (6 bases). V dropped 5 bases and J dropped 3 bases, with 14 bases sitting between them. This CDR3 contains 14 residues. Germline V gives CDR1 MNHEY, CDR2 SMNVEV (reference sequence). CDR3 sequence: CASSGDNPGYEQYF. In DNA, the CDR3 is TGTGCCAGCAGTGGGGACAACCCGGGCTACGAGCAGTACTTC.

This clone showed up just a few times. The chain links TRBV7-9 to TRBJ1-2; no reliable D call. Germline-derived CDR1 and CDR2 are SEHNR and FQNEAQ (reference sequence). V was trimmed by 4 bases and J by 0 bases, leaving 9 bases between them. The CDR3 sequence is 14 residues long. The CDR3 here is CASSSSGANYGYTF. The CDR3, as DNA: TGTGCCAGCAGCTCCTCGGGAGCTAACTATGGCTACACCTTC.

The V call is TRBV28, the J call TRBJ2-4; 14 bases are shared with TRBD2. This CDR3 is 18 amino acids long. Germline V gene sequence: CDR1 MDHEN, CDR2 SYDVKM. After removal of 7 bases from V and 1 base from J, the junction contained 9 bases not matched to a gene. CDR3 in DNA: TGTGCCAGCACTCTTCGCGGACTAGCGGGAGGCGCCAAAAACATTCAGTACTTC. Residues: CASTLRGLAGGAKNIQYF. Combining the CDR3 with reference TRBV28 and TRBJ2-4 gives the whole variable domain DVKVTQSSRYLVKRTGEKVFLECVQDMDHENMFWYRQDPGLGLRLIYFSYDVKMKEKGDIPEGYSVSREKKERFSLILESASTNQTSMYLCASTLRGLAGGAKNIQYFGAGTRLSVL.

CDR3 sequence: CASSEGPGRMQQETQYF. The CDR3 DNA is TGTGCCAGCAGTGAAGGTCCGGGCAGAATGCAACAAGAGACCCAGTACTTC. The V and J genes are TRBV6-1 and TRBJ2-5; D call uncertain. CDR1 MNHNS and CDR2 SASEGT come from the germline V gene. The CDR3 has 17 residues. V lost 1 base, J lost 2 bases, and 17 bases lay in between.

Written as DNA, the CDR3 is TGTGCCAGCAGCCCCCCTTCATCCTACGAGCAGTACTTC. Encoded protein: CASSPPSSYEQYF. The V gene is TRBV14, the J gene TRBJ2-7; D is ambiguous. V gave up 4 bases and J gave up 1 base, with 8 bases separating them. The length of the CDR3 is 13 residues. Germline CDR1 is SGHDN and CDR2 is FVKESK.

This sequence joins TRBV9 and TRBJ1-2; D is uncertain. Germline CDR1 SGDLS, CDR2 YYNGEE. The CDR3 totals 9 residues. V was trimmed by 8 bases and J by 7 bases, leaving 6 bases between them. The CDR3 DNA sequence: TGTGCCAGATCGGGTGGCTACACCTTC. This sequence encodes CARSGGYTF.